The entry that follows covers one T cell receptor beta chain sequence. As yet, its antigen is unknown. This specimen belongs to a study of STAT3 mutations in large granular lymphocyte leukemia. Whole-study context: Over half of T-LGLL patients had one or more immunosuppressive regimens. Study-wide results and limits: In about 30% of the 18 patients, new TCR clonotypes emerged after therapy. Every T-cell large granular lymphocyte leukemia patient had at least one immunodominant TCR beta clonotype. Suggested: STAT3 mutation was not the ancestral event for these clonal expansions.

The germline V and J ends were trimmed by 0 bases and 8 bases, with 11 bases remaining between them. The CDR3 is 13 amino acids. CDR1 SGDLS and CDR2 YYNGEE come from the germline V gene. Generated by immunoSEQ multiplex PCR, the TCRdb table keeps only in-frame clones and is missing some. The sample lists 30,000 to 45,000 clones, nearly 90% seen once, with over 0.4% in the top ten. This TCR was sampled from a human donor with T large granular lymphocyte leukemia. Some clones in this sample may be carry-over from other donors' samples. The rearrangement uses TRBV9 and TRBJ1-2; TRBD1 is a possible D gene (5 bases). The source material was PBMCs. The CDR3 loop is CASSVDGGWGYTF. The CDR3 bases are TGTGCCAGCAGCGTAGATGGGGGGTGGGGCTACACCTTC.